These 27 T cell receptor beta chains came from one sample sequenced in a study of low-dose radiotherapy and immunotherapy resistance in tumors. TRAV and TRBV primers primed cDNA for both TCRalpha and TCRbeta. Both a constant-region primer and a V-primer adapter served to amplify TCRs across 20 PCR cycles. TCRdb itself ran the reads through MiXCR, one entry per CDR3 protein. The sample has 100,000 or so distinct CDR3 sequences; 20% to 25% are singletons. Specified time point: after trial treatment. Treatment meaning: LDRT plus nivolumab, ipilimumab, low-dose cyclophosphamide and aspirin (RACIN trial). The source was PBMCs, collected after low-dose radiotherapy plus immunotherapy. These receptors all come from a male donor with prostate cancer.

This clonotype was seen repeatedly, ten times or more. V gene TRBV18 combines with J gene TRBJ1-5; 11 bases fit TRBD1. V was clipped by 5 bases and J by 2 bases; unmatched bases: 8. CDR3 length equals 17 residues. CDR1 is KGHSH and CDR2 is LQKENI in the germline V gene. CDR3 protein: CASSAGTGGLGNQPQHF. The CDR3 DNA follows: TGTGCCAGCTCAGCCGGGACAGGGGGACTTGGCAATCAGCCCCAGCATTTT.

The rearrangement uses TRBV9 and TRBJ2-3, with 9 positions matching TRBD2. This CDR3 is built from 16 residues. Germline loops: CDR1 SGDLS, CDR2 YYNGEE. The V and J ends lost 0 bases and 6 bases, in that order; junction bases with no gene match: 8. The CDR3 region has the DNA TGTGCCAGCAGCGTAGTAGGTAGCGGGGGAGGTGATACGCAGTATTTT. Translating it yields CASSVVGSGGGDTQYF. The whole variable domain, remainder taken from reference TRBV9 and TRBJ2-3, is DSGVTQTPKHLITATGQRVTLRCSPRSGDLSVYWYQQSLDQGLQFLIQYYNGEERAKGNILERFSAQQFPDLHSELNLSSLELGDSALYFCASSVVGSGGGDTQYFGPGTRLTVL.

This clonotype was seen a few times. This chain uses TRBV9 with TRBJ2-3; 10 positions match TRBD2. Germline V gene sequence: CDR1 SGDLS, CDR2 YYNGEE. J gave up 1 base and V 3 bases, and 8 bases lay outside the gene matches. This CDR3 comprises 17 residues. This chain's CDR3 is CASSEGPLAGGTDTQYF. The CDR3 nucleotides are TGTGCCAGCAGCGAGGGGCCGCTAGCGGGAGGCACAGATACGCAGTATTTT.

Notes on this clonotype: This may stem from a read error, because a much larger clone lies one nucleotide away. The rearrangement links TRBV7-9 to TRBJ2-5; D perhaps matches TRBD2 (5 bases). CDR3 length: 13 residues. Germline CDR1 SEHNR, CDR2 FQNEAQ (reference sequence). Trimming left V 5 bases short and J 4 bases short, with 11 bases between. CDR3 in amino acids: CASSPAARETQYF. The CDR3 DNA follows: TGTGCCAGCAGCCCAGCGGCGCGAGAGACCCAGTACTTC.

This clonotype was seen repeatedly, ten times or more. The V call is TRBV12-3 or TRBV12-4, the J call TRBJ2-3; 10 bases align to TRBD2. This CDR3 is built from 16 residues. V lost 6 bases and J lost 3; bases outside the gene matches: 9. The CDR3 is CASRPQLAGLTDTQYF. CDR3 in DNA: TGTGCCAGCAGGCCACAACTAGCGGGGTTGACAGATACGCAGTATTTT.

This clonotype appeared many times. V is TRBV27 and J is TRBJ1-2; D remains ambiguous. The CDR3 covers 14 residues. Trimming removed 5 bases at V and 0 bases at J, with 10 bases between. In germline, CDR1 is MNHEY, CDR2 SMNVEV (reference sequence). The CDR3 here is CASSPRGANYGYTF. Written as DNA, the CDR3 is TGTGCCAGCAGTCCCCGGGGAGCTAACTATGGCTACACCTTC.

This clonotype occurred many times. The chain joins TRBV20-1 to TRBJ2-5; 12 bases agree with TRBD2. Germline assignment: CDR1 DFQATT and CDR2 SNEGSKA (reference sequence). J lost 4 bases, V lost 0 bases, and 3 bases had no gene match. This CDR3 region has 15 residues. CDR3 residues: CSARDPSGGAETQYF. In nucleotides, the CDR3 is TGCAGTGCTAGAGATCCTAGCGGGGGGGCAGAGACCCAGTACTTC.

The J gene is TRBJ1-5, the V gene TRBV19; 11 positions agree with TRBD1. J gave up 5 bases and V 4 bases, and 7 bases lay outside the gene matches. This CDR3 comprises 16 residues. CDR1 and CDR2 (germline): LNHDA, SQIVND (reference sequence). CDR3 sequence: CASSTRTGGAYQPQHF. The CDR3 DNA sequence: TGTGCCAGTAGTACCCGGACAGGGGGCGCTTATCAGCCCCAGCATTTT. The full variable domain, in which reference TRBV19 and TRBJ1-5 provide the parts outside the CDR3, is DGGITQSPKYLFRKEGQNVTLSCEQNLNHDAMYWYRQDPGQGLRLIYYSQIVNDFQKGDIAEGYSVSREKKESFPLTVTSAQKNPTAFYLCASSTRTGGAYQPQHFGDGTRLSIL.

This clonotype came up many times. The chain employs TRBV20-1 and TRBJ2-1, with D possibly being TRBD1 (5 bases). Germline CDR1 reads DFQATT; CDR2 reads SNEGSKA (reference sequence). The CDR3 spans 14 residues. The germline V and J ends were trimmed by 6 bases and 8 bases, with 20 bases remaining between them. In DNA form, the CDR3 reads TGCAGTGCCCCTCAGGGTGGGATGCTCCATGAGCAGTTCTTC. Its translation: CSAPQGGMLHEQFF.

The chain is built from TRBV19 and TRBJ2-1; D not certain. CDR1 is LNHDA and CDR2 is SQIVND in the germline V gene (reference sequence). CDR3 length: 12 amino acids. V was shortened by 0 bases and J by 9 bases, with 6 bases between the two germline ends. The CDR3 nucleotides are TGTGCCAGTAGTATAGATCCGGGTGAGCAGTTCTTC. Protein: CASSIDPGEQFF.

Ten or more counts support this clonotype. This chain connects TRBV6-5 to TRBJ2-2, with D uncertain. This CDR3 contains 11 residues. Germline lookup yields CDR1 MNHEY and CDR2 SVGAGI. V lost 4 bases and J lost 8, with 5 bases in between. The CDR3 spells CASSWLGELFF. The CDR3 DNA reads TGTGCCAGCAGTTGGTTGGGGGAGCTGTTTTTT.

The rearrangement links TRBV6-2 or TRBV6-3 to TRBJ2-7; TRBD2 matches 9 bases. The CDR3 consists of 15 residues. Germline V lookup: CDR1 MNHEY, CDR2 SVGEGT. The ends lost 0 bases at V and 3 bases at J; junction bases unmatched: 3. CDR3 amino acids: CASSYSSSGSYEQYF. The CDR3, as DNA: TGTGCCAGCAGTTACTCGAGTAGCGGGAGCTACGAGCAGTACTTC.

The rearrangement joins TRBV12-3 or TRBV12-4 to TRBJ1-5; D is perhaps TRBD1 (5 bases). Trimming took 3 bases from V and 2 from J, leaving 14 bases between them. The CDR3 runs 16 residues. CDR3 in DNA: TGTGCCAGCAGTTTTTTTGGGCAGGGCGGCAATCAGCCCCAGCATTTT. Translated: CASSFFGQGGNQPQHF.

This clonotype was recorded many times. The chain combines TRBV5-1 with TRBJ2-5; D gene unclear. CDR1 is SGHRS and CDR2 is YFSETQ in the germline V gene. This CDR3 has 13 amino acids. V was pared by 0 bases and J by 0 bases, with 3 bases between. The CDR3 protein is CASSLDYQETQYF. CDR3 coding DNA: TGCGCCAGCAGCTTGGATTACCAAGAGACCCAGTACTTC.

This clonotype was observed at least ten times. V is TRBV4-2 and J is TRBJ2-3; perhaps D is TRBD1 or TRBD2 (5 bases each). The CDR3 spans 15 residues. From germline, CDR1 is LGHNA and CDR2 YNFKEQ. Trimming removed 0 bases at V and 2 bases at J, with 9 bases between. As DNA, the CDR3 is TGTGCCAGCAGCCAAGAAGAGGGGCCCACAGATACGCAGTATTTT. Translation: CASSQEEGPTDTQYF.

This clonotype was seen many times. The chain couples TRBV25-1 to TRBJ2-3; 10 bases align to TRBD2. The CDR3 consists of 17 residues. Germline CDR1 is MGHDK and CDR2 is SYGVNS. V shed 3 bases, J shed 7 bases, and the junction held 13 bases outside the gene matches. The CDR3 sequence is CASSDDNASGSLYTQYF. For the CDR3, the DNA is TGTGCCAGCAGTGATGACAATGCTAGCGGGAGTTTGTATACGCAGTATTTT.

This clonotype was counted at least ten times. The V gene is TRBV2, the J gene TRBJ2-7; unclear D gene. The CDR3 has 14 residues. CDR1 and CDR2 from the germline V gene are SNHLY and FYNNEI. Trimming left V 6 bases short and J 2 bases short, with 14 bases between. In nucleotides, the CDR3 is TGTGCCAGCAGAGAGAGACACCCTGCCTACGAGCAGTACTTC. Translating gives CASRERHPAYEQYF.

This clonotype was counted many times. This CDR3 reads CASSLETPYEQYF. The CDR3 DNA is TGTGCCAGCAGCTTGGAAACCCCCTACGAGCAGTACTTC. The rearrangement links TRBV11-2 to TRBJ2-7; D is unclear. The CDR3 is 13 residues long. The germline V gene has CDR1 SGHAT and CDR2 FQNNGV. The V and J ends lost 3 bases and 2 bases respectively, with 8 bases between them.

This clonotype was recorded at least ten times. The gene calls are TRBV3-1 and TRBJ1-1; D call uncertain. The CDR3 sequence is 12 residues long. CDR1 and CDR2 from the germline V gene are LGHDT and YNNKEL (reference sequence). The V and J ends lost 5 bases and 5 bases respectively, with 9 bases between them. The CDR3 region is CASSFGGTEAFF. CDR3 bases: TGTGCCAGCAGCTTCGGAGGGACTGAAGCTTTCTTT.

This clonotype was counted at least ten times. This sequence joins TRBV5-1 and TRBJ2-2; D remains unclear. V lost 1 base, J lost 5 bases, and 6 bases lay in between. The germline gives CDR1 SGHRS, CDR2 YFSETQ. This CDR3 contains 13 residues. In DNA, the CDR3 is TGCGCCAGCAGCTTGTTGGGGACCGGGGAGCTGTTTTTT. Translating it yields CASSLLGTGELFF.

This clonotype was counted ten times or more. CDR3 region: CASRTVGGLADTQYF. The CDR3 nucleotides are TGCGCCAGCAGAACGGTGGGGGGGTTGGCAGATACGCAGTATTTT. This sequence joins TRBV10-1 and TRBJ2-3, with 7 bases identical to TRBD2. The CDR3 loop spans 15 amino acids. V lost 6 bases to trimming and J lost 4 bases; unmatched junction nucleotides: 10. Germline V gene lookup returns CDR1 WNHNN and CDR2 SYGVQD (reference sequence).

This clonotype was seen ten or more times. The V call is TRBV14, the J call TRBJ2-7; 9 bases align to TRBD2. The V gene end was trimmed by 0 bases and the J gene end by 10 bases; junction bases not matched to a gene: 10. CDR3 length equals 15 residues. From germline, CDR1 is SGHDN and CDR2 FVKESK. Here the CDR3 DNA reads TGTGCCAGCAGCCAAGATCTGGGGCTAGCGGGGCAACAGTACTTC. Its protein product is CASSQDLGLAGQQYF.

In its sample, this clonotype was seen many times. The rearrangement joins TRBV7-2 to TRBJ2-7; D remains ambiguous. V lost 5 bases, J lost 4 bases, and 9 bases lay in between. CDR1 and CDR2 from the germline V gene are SGHTA and FQGNSA. This CDR3 has 12 amino acids. The CDR3 DNA reads as TGTGCCAGCAGCCTAGGGCGTTACGAGCAGTACTTC. Protein: CASSLGRYEQYF.

Many counts were recorded for this clonotype. The rearrangement joins TRBV24-1 to TRBJ2-1; weak D call: TRBD1 (5 bases). Per the germline V gene, CDR1 is KGHDR and CDR2 is SFDVKD. The ends were cut back, 4 bases at V and 5 bases at J, with 17 bases in the middle. This CDR3 is built from 16 residues. Here the CDR3 DNA reads TGTGCCACCAGTGACGGTGGGGCCACCCCTAACAATGAGCAGTTCTTC. Its protein product is CATSDGGATPNNEQFF.

The chain combines TRBV3-1 with TRBJ2-1, with a possible D match to TRBD2 (5 bases). Between the trimmed V and J ends, which lost 5 bases and 10 bases, there was a span of 12 bases. CDR3 length: 12 amino acids. CDR1 LGHDT and CDR2 YNNKEL come from the germline V gene (reference sequence). The CDR3 DNA reads TGTGCCAGCAGCTTCCGGGGTCAGGAGCAGTTCTTC. Translating it yields CASSFRGQEQFF.

This clonotype was seen repeatedly, ten times or more. This rearrangement joins TRBV2 to TRBJ2-7; the D gene could be TRBD1 or TRBD2 (5 bases each). Trimming took 6 bases from V and 0 from J, leaving 12 bases between them. CDR1 and CDR2 (germline): SNHLY, FYNNEI. CDR3 length equals 14 residues. The CDR3 is CASSRDASSYEQYF. DNA for the CDR3: TGTGCCAGCAGCCGGGACGCCAGCTCCTACGAGCAGTACTTC. The whole variable domain, remainder taken from reference TRBV2 and TRBJ2-7, is EPEVTQTPSHQVTQMGQEVILRCVPISNHLYFYWYRQILGQKVEFLVSFYNNEISEKSEIFDDQFSVERPDGSNFTLKIRSTKLEDSAMYFCASSRDASSYEQYFGPGTRLTVT.

The chain is built from TRBV30 and TRBJ2-1, with D perhaps being TRBD1 or TRBD2 (6 bases each). V dropped 0 bases and J dropped 0 bases, with 15 bases sitting between them. The CDR3 runs to 17 residues. Germline V gives CDR1 GTSNPN, CDR2 SVGIG (reference sequence). The DNA of the CDR3 is TGTGCCTGGAGTGTATCGCGGGACACAAGCTCCTACAATGAGCAGTTCTTC. Protein product: CAWSVSRDTSSYNEQFF. Full variable domain (rest looked up from reference TRBV30 and TRBJ2-1): SQTIHQWPATLVQPVGSPLSLECTVEGTSNPNLYWYRQAAGRGLQLLFYSVGIGQISSEVPQNLSASRPQDRQFILSSKKLLLSDSGFYLCAWSVSRDTSSYNEQFFGPGTRLTVL.